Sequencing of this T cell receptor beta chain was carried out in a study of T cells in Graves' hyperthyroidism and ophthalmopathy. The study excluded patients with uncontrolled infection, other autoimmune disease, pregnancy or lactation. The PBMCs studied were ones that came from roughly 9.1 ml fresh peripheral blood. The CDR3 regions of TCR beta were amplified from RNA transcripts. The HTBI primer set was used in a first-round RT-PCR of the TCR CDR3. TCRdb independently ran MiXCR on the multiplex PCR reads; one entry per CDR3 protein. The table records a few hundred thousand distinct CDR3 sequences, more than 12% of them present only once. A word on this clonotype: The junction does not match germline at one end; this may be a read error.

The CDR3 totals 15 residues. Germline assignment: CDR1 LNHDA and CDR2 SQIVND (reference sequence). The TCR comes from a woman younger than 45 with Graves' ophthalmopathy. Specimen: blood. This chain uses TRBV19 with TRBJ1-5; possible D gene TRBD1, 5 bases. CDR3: CDSSPGDLNNQPQHF. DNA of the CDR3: TGTGACAGTTCCCCTGGGGACCTTAACAATCAGCCCCAGCATTTT.